A single sample is the source of the 27 T cell receptor beta chains below, sequenced in a study of tumor-infiltrating lymphocytes in primary liver carcinoma. Co-extraction of RNA and DNA was performed on about 20-32 mg of unsorted bulk tissue. The researchers produced TCR beta cDNA from around 0.5 ug total RNA with a constant-region primer. Nested multiplex PCR, run for three rounds with slightly modified ARM-PCR, yielded TCR beta libraries. Two initial PCR rounds of roughly 10 cycles each paired TRBV1-TRBV30 forward primers with a C-beta reverse primer. From the multiplex PCR reads, TCRdb called clonotypes with MiXCR, one entry per CDR3 protein. This table has tens of thousands of distinct CDR3 sequences, 70% to 85% appearing once. Sequencing was performed on liver tumor tissue from sampling region 5. The subset denotes: tumor region T5, tumor centre. The receptors here all came from a man aged 35-49 years with primary liver carcinoma and hepatitis B virus infection.

This clonotype appeared once. The chain recombines TRBV6-5 with TRBJ1-2; D gene uncertain. Trimming cost V 8 bases and J 8 bases, with 15 bases left between them. This CDR3 spans 12 amino acids. Germline V gene data show CDR1 as MNHEY and CDR2 as SVGAGI. The CDR3 loop reads CASCFMDEGYTF. The CDR3 DNA follows: TGTGCCAGCTGTTTCATGGATGAAGGCTACACCTTC.

This chain links TRBV12-3 or TRBV12-4 with TRBJ2-1; possibly TRBD1 or TRBD2 for D (5 bases each). The V end was cut by 6 bases, the J end by 9 bases, with 18 bases between. This CDR3 is 14 amino acids long. The CDR3 sequence: CASSTRDPDSEQFF. CDR3 in DNA: TGTGCCAGCAGCACCCGGGACCCTGACAGTGAGCAGTTCTTC.

This clonotype has a handful of counts. The V gene is TRBV7-3, the J gene TRBJ1-1; D is uncertain. The CDR3 covers 15 residues. Germline values: CDR1 SGHTA, CDR2 FQGTGA. V was trimmed by 1 base and J by 1 base, leaving 10 bases between them. The CDR3 sequence: CASSLMELPNTEAFF. The CDR3 bases are TGTGCCAGCAGCTTAATGGAGTTGCCGAACACTGAAGCTTTCTTT.

Points on this clonotype: A read error may produce the germline difference seen at one junction end. This chain connects TRBV14 to TRBJ2-1; unclear D gene. The CDR3 is 12 amino acids. Per the germline V gene, CDR1 is SGHDN and CDR2 is FVKESK. DNA of the CDR3: TGTACCAGCAGCCGGATCTACAATGAGCAGTTCTTC. It translates to CTSSRIYNEQFF.

Concerning this clonotype: It may be a read error: a sequence one base away is much more abundant. It is likely a read error, because the conserved phenylalanine at the end of the CDR3 is missing. V gene TRBV5-4 combines with J gene TRBJ2-1, with D unresolved. The CDR3 consists of 12 residues. The V gene's germline CDR1 is SGHNT and CDR2 YYREEE (reference sequence). The V and J ends lost 4 bases and 5 bases respectively, with 7 bases between them. The CDR3 region is CASSPSNNEQFL. CDR3 nucleotide sequence: TGTGCCAGCAGCCCTAGTAACAATGAGCAGTTCCTC.

In the case of this clonotype: An end of the junction differs from the germline gene, which may be a read error. CDR3 loop: CASSYRLAGDFNKQFF. In DNA form, the CDR3 reads TGTGCCAGCAGCTATCGTCTAGCGGGAGATTTCAATAAGCAGTTCTTC. The V gene is TRBV11-2, the J gene TRBJ2-1; the match to TRBD2 covers 10 bases. Germline V gives CDR1 SGHAT, CDR2 FQNNGV. CDR3 size: 16 residues.

The CDR3 loop is CSARNRGEYEQYF. In DNA form, the CDR3 reads TGCAGCGCCCGGAACAGGGGGGAGTACGAGCAGTACTTC. The chain employs TRBV29-1 and TRBJ2-7, with 8 positions matching TRBD1. The CDR3 contains 13 residues. Germline lookup yields CDR1 SQVTM and CDR2 ANQGSEA. J lost 4 bases, V lost 7 bases, and 9 bases had no gene match.

The V gene is TRBV28, the J gene TRBJ1-3; maybe TRBD1 (5 bases). V was clipped by 2 bases and J by 3 bases, with 20 bases between them. CDR1 and CDR2 (germline): MDHEN, SYDVKM. This CDR3 region has 18 residues. The CDR3 region is CASSLSWGRRAFGNTIYF. CDR3 nucleotide sequence: TGTGCCAGCAGTTTAAGCTGGGGACGGAGAGCCTTTGGAAACACCATATATTTT.

The CDR3 spells CASSPAGPGSKQFF. The CDR3 DNA reads TGTGCCAGCAGTCCAGCGGGCCCTGGGAGTAAGCAGTTCTTC. The chain couples TRBV11-2 to TRBJ2-1; a possible D gene is TRBD2 (6 bases). This CDR3 is 14 amino acids long. Deletions cut 6 bases from V and 11 bases from J, with 20 bases between. Germline V gene sequence: CDR1 SGHAT, CDR2 FQNNGV.

Points on this clonotype: Likely a read error: the CDR3 ends without its conserved phenylalanine or tryptophan. The DNA is omitted, as the CDR3 cannot be located on it reliably, and the CDR3 follows TCRdb's listing. The chain carries TRBV11-2 and TRBJ2-3. Germline V gene lookup returns CDR1 SGHAT and CDR2 FQNNGV. The CDR3 is made up of 14 amino acids, end residues included. The CDR3 reads CASSSVGNTDTQYL.

As to this clonotype: The germline gene is not matched at one end of the junction; a read error may be the cause. The V call is TRBV7-8, the J call TRBJ2-1; 9 bases are a match to TRBD2. Germline V lookup: CDR1 SGHVS, CDR2 FQNEAQ. The CDR3 covers 14 residues. Written as DNA, the CDR3 is TGTACCAGCAGCTCCGGAGTAGCGGGAGCGGAGCAGTTCTTC. It yields the protein CTSSSGVAGAEQFF.

This sequence joins TRBV11-2 and TRBJ2-1; 8 bases match TRBD2. Germline V gene sequence: CDR1 SGHAT, CDR2 FQNNGV. The CDR3 spans 16 residues. V was clipped by 7 bases and J by 12 bases; unmatched bases: 20. The chain's CDR3 is CASNLDIGLALGVQFF. As DNA, the CDR3 is TGTGCCAGCAACTTGGATATCGGACTAGCCTTGGGTGTGCAGTTCTTC.

V usage is TRBV6-1 and J usage is TRBJ2-7; the match to TRBD2 covers 8 bases. The J segment lost 2 bases and the V segment lost 7 bases, leaving 10 bases of the junction unmatched. Germline V lookup: CDR1 MNHNS, CDR2 SASEGT. The CDR3 covers 15 residues. The CDR3 reads CASTARLARTYEQYF. The CDR3 DNA is TGTGCCAGCACTGCTCGACTAGCGAGAACCTACGAGCAGTACTTC.

This clonotype was recorded many times. The chain carries TRBV6-6 and TRBJ2-2, with 9 positions matching TRBD1. After removal of 7 bases from V and 1 base from J, the junction contained 4 bases not matched to a gene. Per germline, CDR1 MNHNY and CDR2 SVGAGI (reference sequence). The CDR3 loop spans 15 amino acids. CDR3 protein: CASMRQGGNTGELFF. The CDR3 nucleotides read TGTGCCAGCATGAGACAGGGGGGGAACACCGGGGAGCTGTTTTTT.

This sequence joins TRBV6-2 or TRBV6-3 and TRBJ2-7; D gene uncertain. Between the trimmed V and J ends, which lost 5 bases and 1 base, there was a span of 18 bases. The germline CDR1 and CDR2 sequences are MNHEY and SVGEGT. This CDR3 is built from 16 residues. The DNA of the CDR3 is TGTGCCAGCAGTGGGCCTAGTGAGCTTAAGTCCTACGAGCAGTACTTC. Amino acids: CASSGPSELKSYEQYF.

This clonotype appeared a few times. One end of the junction fails to match germline, which may point to a read error. This rearrangement joins TRBV12-3 or TRBV12-4 to TRBJ2-7; D is possibly TRBD2 (5 bases). The CDR3 totals 13 residues. In DNA form, the CDR3 reads TGTGCTAGTACCCGACGGGAATACTACGTGCAGTACTTC. Amino acids: CASTRREYYVQYF.

The chain has TRBV20-1 and TRBJ2-1; D call uncertain. CDR1 DFQATT and CDR2 SNEGSKA come from the germline V gene (reference sequence). With 7 bases removed from V and 4 bases from J, the gap between germline ends came to 17 bases. The CDR3 is 14 amino acids. The CDR3: CSVPFRSSYNEQFF. The CDR3 coding sequence is TGCAGTGTCCCCTTCCGTAGCTCTTACAATGAGCAGTTCTTC.

The sample holds one count of this clonotype. The junction departs from the called germline gene at one end, perhaps through a read error. This sequence joins TRBV6-1 and TRBJ2-7; D is uncertain. From germline, CDR1 is MNHNS and CDR2 SASEGT. The CDR3 totals 15 residues. The CDR3 here is CASSERSRPSYEQYF. The CDR3 region has the DNA TGTGCCAGCAGTGAAAGGAGCAGACCTTCCTATGAGCAGTACTTC.

This clonotype was picked up one time. Compared with germline, one end of the junction differs, possibly owing to a read error. The chain links TRBV11-2 to TRBJ2-6; TRBD2 aligns across 9 bases. Germline V lookup: CDR1 SGHAT, CDR2 FQNNGV. The CDR3 spans 21 residues. CDR3 protein: CASSLGHPWREGRSGANVLAF. Written as DNA, the CDR3 is TGTGCCAGCAGCTTAGGCCATCCTTGGCGGGAGGGCCGCTCTGGGGCTAACGTCCTGGCTTTC.

In this sample, this clonotype turned up once. One end of the junction is discordant with germline, which a read error may explain. V and J are TRBV13 and TRBJ2-7, with 8 bases that match TRBD1. CDR1 and CDR2 from the germline V gene are PRHDT and FYEKMQ (reference sequence). This CDR3 region has 16 residues. The CDR3 DNA reads as TGTGTCAGCAGCTTAGCGCTGGGACAGGAGCGCTTCCAGCAGTACTTC. Its protein product is CVSSLALGQERFQQYF.

Only a few counts were recorded for this clonotype. One base away lies a much larger clone, so this may be a sequencing read error. This rearrangement joins TRBV5-4 to TRBJ2-7, with 12 bases fitting TRBD2. CDR1 is SGHNT and CDR2 is YYREEE in the germline V gene (reference sequence). Germline trimming cut 4 bases from V and 7 bases from J; bases unmatched to any gene: 9. The CDR3 extends over 15 amino acids. As DNA, the CDR3 is TGTGCCAGCAGCATGGAGACTAGCGGGAGACGGGAGCAGTACTTC. As protein: CASSMETSGRREQYF.

This clonotype was counted many times. The rearrangement links TRBV5-6 to TRBJ2-1; D uncertain. The V gene lost 2 bases and the J gene lost 5 bases, with 2 bases spanning the gap. The CDR3 consists of 11 residues. The germline V gene encodes CDR1 SGHDT and CDR2 YYEEEE. The CDR3 region has the DNA TGTGCCAGCAGCTTCAACAATGAGCAGTTCTTC. Translated, it gives CASSFNNEQFF.

This clonotype was detected many times. The chain is built from TRBV4-1 and TRBJ2-1; TRBD1 agrees at 10 bases. After removal of 1 base from V and 5 bases from J, the junction contained 5 bases not matched to a gene. The germline CDR1 and CDR2 sequences are MGHRA and YSYEKL. This CDR3 contains 16 residues. The DNA for the CDR3 is TGCGCCAGCAGCCAAGCAGGACAGGGGGGAAACAATGAGCAGTTCTTC. It specifies CASSQAGQGGNNEQFF.

As for this clonotype: A read error may produce the germline difference seen at one junction end. The genes are TRBV11-2 and TRBJ1-4, with a weak D call TRBD1 (6 bases). The CDR3 totals 14 residues. Germline CDR1 SGHAT, CDR2 FQNNGV. CDR3 DNA sequence: TGTGCCAACAGCCTTGGGGGCCCTGATGAAAAACTGTTTTTT. Translation gives CANSLGGPDEKLFF.

The chain couples TRBV18 to TRBJ2-3; D remains ambiguous. The V gene's germline CDR1 is KGHSH and CDR2 LQKENI. The V and J ends lost 9 bases and 0 bases respectively, with 10 bases between them. There are 13 residues in the CDR3. Here the CDR3 DNA reads TGTGCCAGTTTACCACCCAGCACAGATACGCAGTATTTT. Its protein is CASLPPSTDTQYF.

With respect to this clonotype: An end of the junction differs from the germline gene, which may be a read error. The chain carries TRBV6-1 and TRBJ2-7; 8 bases line up with TRBD1. The CDR3 length is 13 residues. The V gene's germline CDR1 is MNHNS and CDR2 SASEGT. The CDR3: CVSSWDRTYEQYF. The CDR3 DNA sequence: TGTGTCAGCAGTTGGGACAGGACCTACGAGCAGTACTTC.

Remarks on this clonotype: Germline and junction disagree at one end, which may indicate a read error. J is TRBJ2-7 and V is TRBV7-8; D may correspond to TRBD1 or TRBD2 (5 bases each). Germline assignment: CDR1 SGHVS and CDR2 FQNEAQ. CDR3 length: 14 residues. In DNA, the CDR3 is TGTACCAGCAGCCTTGACAGCGAAGACTATGTGCAGTACTTC. Translated, it gives CTSSLDSEDYVQYF. Variable domain in full (rest from reference TRBV7-8 and TRBJ2-7): GAGVSQSPRYKVAKRGQDVALRCDPISGHVSLFWYQQALGQGPEFLTYFQNEAQLDKSGLPSDRFFAERPEGSVSTLKIQRTQQEDSAVYLCTSSLDSEDYVQYFGPGTRLTVT.